This T cell receptor (beta chain) was profiled in a study of T cells in Graves' hyperthyroidism and ophthalmopathy. Regarding the study as a whole: Separating ophthalmopathy from stable hyperthyroidism was achieved by a 13 V-J model. Peripheral blood also featured most of the thyroid clonotypes expanded above 0.001.

Amplification yielded TCR beta CDR3 regions, with RNA transcripts as the source. TCR CDR3 regions were first amplified by RT-PCR with HTBI primers. From the multiplex PCR reads, TCRdb called clonotypes with MiXCR, one entry per CDR3 protein. Among roughly 380,000 distinct CDR3 sequences listed, less than 20% were seen once. V trimming: 0 bases; J trimming: 3 bases; junction bases outside the gene matches: 7. This CDR3 contains 16 residues. Germline CDR1 is GTSNPN and CDR2 is SVGIG (reference sequence). Diagnostic assessment was based on clinical symptoms, serum thyroxine and TRAb, thyroid ultrasound and orbital computed tomography. Out of roughly 9.1 ml of fresh peripheral blood came the PBMCs. This clonotype came up a few times. No antigen is known for it.

The specimen sequenced was blood. This receptor was obtained from a woman aged 40 to 49 with Graves' ophthalmopathy. The V call is TRBV30, the J call TRBJ2-5; 10 bases line up with TRBD1. The CDR3: CAWSVWDRGIKETQYF. In DNA, the CDR3 is TGTGCCTGGAGTGTTTGGGACAGGGGAATTAAAGAGACCCAGTACTTC. The variable domain in full, completed from reference TRBV30 and TRBJ2-5, reads SQTIHQWPATLVQPVGSPLSLECTVEGTSNPNLYWYRQAAGRGLQLLFYSVGIGQISSEVPQNLSASRPQDRQFILSSKKLLLSDSGFYLCAWSVWDRGIKETQYFGPGTRLLVL.